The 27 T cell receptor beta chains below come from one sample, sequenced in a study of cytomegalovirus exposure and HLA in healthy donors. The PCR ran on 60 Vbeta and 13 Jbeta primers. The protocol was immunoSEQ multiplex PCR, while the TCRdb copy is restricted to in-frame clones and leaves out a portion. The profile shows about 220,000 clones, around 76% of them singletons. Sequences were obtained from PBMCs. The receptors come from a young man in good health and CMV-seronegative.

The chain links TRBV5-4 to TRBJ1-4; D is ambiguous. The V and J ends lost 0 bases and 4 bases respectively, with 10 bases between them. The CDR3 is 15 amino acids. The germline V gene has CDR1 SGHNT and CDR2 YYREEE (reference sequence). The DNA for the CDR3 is TGTGCCAGCAGCTTGGCAGGTTCCCTTAATGAAAAACTGTTTTTT. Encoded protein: CASSLAGSLNEKLFF.

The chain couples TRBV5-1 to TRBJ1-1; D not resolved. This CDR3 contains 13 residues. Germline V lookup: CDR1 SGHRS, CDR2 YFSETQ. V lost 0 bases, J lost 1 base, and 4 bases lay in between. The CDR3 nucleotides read TGCGCCAGCAGCTTGGCATCGAACACTGAAGCTTTCTTT. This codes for CASSLASNTEAFF.

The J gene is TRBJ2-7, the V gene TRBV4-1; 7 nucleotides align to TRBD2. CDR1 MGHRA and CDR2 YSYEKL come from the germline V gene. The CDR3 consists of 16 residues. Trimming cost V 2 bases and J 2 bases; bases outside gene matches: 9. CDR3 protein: CASSQPPGGLAYEQYF. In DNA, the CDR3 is TGCGCCAGCAGCCAACCACCGGGGGGATTGGCCTACGAGCAGTACTTC.

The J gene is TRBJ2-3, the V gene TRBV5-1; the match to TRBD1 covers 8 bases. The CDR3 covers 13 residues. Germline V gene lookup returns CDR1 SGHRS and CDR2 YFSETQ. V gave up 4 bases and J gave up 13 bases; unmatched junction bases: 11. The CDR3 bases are TGCGCCAGCAGCGTAGACAGGACAGGGTCTGAGTATTTT. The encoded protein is CASSVDRTGSEYF.

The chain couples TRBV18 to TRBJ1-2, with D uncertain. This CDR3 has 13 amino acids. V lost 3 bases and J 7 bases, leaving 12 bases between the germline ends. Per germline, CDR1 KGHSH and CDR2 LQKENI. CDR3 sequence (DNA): TGTGCCAGCTCACCGACCGTGGAGAGTGGCTACACCTTC. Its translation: CASSPTVESGYTF.

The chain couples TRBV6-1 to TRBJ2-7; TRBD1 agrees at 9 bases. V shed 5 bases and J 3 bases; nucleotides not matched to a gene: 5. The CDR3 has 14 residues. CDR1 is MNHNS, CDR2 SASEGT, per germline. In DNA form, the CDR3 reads TGTGCCAGCAGTTCAGGACAGGGGCGCTACGAGCAGTACTTC. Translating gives CASSSGQGRYEQYF.

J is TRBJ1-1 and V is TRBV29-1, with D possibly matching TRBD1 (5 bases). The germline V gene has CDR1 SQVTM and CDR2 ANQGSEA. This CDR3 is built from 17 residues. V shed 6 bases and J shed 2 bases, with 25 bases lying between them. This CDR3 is CSVSGGGVSTANTEAFF. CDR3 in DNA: TGCAGCGTCTCCGGTGGGGGGGTTTCTACAGCAAACACTGAAGCTTTCTTT.

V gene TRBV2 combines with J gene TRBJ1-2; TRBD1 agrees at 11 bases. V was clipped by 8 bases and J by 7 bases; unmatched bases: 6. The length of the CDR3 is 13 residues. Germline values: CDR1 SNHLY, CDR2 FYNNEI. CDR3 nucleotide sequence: TGTGCCAGCCGGGACAGGGGGGTGGGTGGCTACACCTTC. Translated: CASRDRGVGGYTF.

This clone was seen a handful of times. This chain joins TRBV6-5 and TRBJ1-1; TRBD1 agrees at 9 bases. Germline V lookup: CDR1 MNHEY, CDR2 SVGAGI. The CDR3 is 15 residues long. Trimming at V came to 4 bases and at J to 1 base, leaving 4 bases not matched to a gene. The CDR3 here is CASSFGTGWNTEAFF. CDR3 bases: TGTGCCAGCAGTTTCGGGACAGGGTGGAACACTGAAGCTTTCTTT.

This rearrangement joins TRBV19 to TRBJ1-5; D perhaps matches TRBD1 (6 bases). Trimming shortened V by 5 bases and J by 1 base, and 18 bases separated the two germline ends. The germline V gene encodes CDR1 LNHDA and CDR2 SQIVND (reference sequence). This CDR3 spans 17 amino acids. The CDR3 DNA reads TGTGCCAGTAGTTTACTGACAGGCGAAACCAGCAATCAGCCCCAGCATTTT. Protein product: CASSLLTGETSNQPQHF.

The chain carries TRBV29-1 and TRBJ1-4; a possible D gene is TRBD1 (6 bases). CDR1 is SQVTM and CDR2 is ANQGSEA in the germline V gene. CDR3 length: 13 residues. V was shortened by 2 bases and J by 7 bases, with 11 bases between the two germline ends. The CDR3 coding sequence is TGCAGCGTTGAAAGACAGGAAGCTGAAAAACTGTTTTTT. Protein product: CSVERQEAEKLFF. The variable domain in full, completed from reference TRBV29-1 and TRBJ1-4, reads SAVISQKPSRDICQRGTSLTIQCQVDSQVTMMFWYRQQPGQSLTLIATANQGSEATYESGFVIDKFPISRPNLTFSTLTVSNMSPEDSSIYLCSVERQEAEKLFFGSGTQLSVL.

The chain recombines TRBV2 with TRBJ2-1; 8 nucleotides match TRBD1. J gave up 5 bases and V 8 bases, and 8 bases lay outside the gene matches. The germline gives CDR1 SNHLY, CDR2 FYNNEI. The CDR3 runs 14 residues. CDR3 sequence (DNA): TGTGCCAGCGGGATGGGGACAGGAAACAATGAGCAGTTCTTC. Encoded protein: CASGMGTGNNEQFF.

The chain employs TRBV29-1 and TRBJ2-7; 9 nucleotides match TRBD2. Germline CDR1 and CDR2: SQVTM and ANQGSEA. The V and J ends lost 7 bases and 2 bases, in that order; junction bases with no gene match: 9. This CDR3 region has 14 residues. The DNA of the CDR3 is TGCAGCGCCCGAGGTAGCGGGAGTACCTACGAGCAGTACTTC. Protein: CSARGSGSTYEQYF.

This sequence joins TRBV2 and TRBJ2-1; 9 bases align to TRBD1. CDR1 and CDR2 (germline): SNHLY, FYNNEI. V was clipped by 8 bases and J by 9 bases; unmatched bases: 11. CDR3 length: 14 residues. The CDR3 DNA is TGTGCCAGCTACCGTTGGGACAGGGCCCCTGAGCAGTTCTTC. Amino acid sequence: CASYRWDRAPEQFF.

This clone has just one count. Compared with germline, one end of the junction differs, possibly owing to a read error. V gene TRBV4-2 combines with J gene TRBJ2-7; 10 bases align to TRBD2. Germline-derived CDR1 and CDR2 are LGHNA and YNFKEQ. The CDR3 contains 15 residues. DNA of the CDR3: TGTACCAGCAGCCAAGGCACTAGCGGGACCTACGAGCAGTACTTC. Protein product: CTSSQGTSGTYEQYF.

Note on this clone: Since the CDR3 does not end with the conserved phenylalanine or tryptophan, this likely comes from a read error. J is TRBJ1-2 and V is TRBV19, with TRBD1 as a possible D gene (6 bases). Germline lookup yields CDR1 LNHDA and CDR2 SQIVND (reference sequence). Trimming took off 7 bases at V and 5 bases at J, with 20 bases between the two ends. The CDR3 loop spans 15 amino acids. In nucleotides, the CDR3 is TGTGCCAGTAATAAGAGGACAGAGGCAATGTATGGCTACACCCTC. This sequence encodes CASNKRTEAMYGYTL.

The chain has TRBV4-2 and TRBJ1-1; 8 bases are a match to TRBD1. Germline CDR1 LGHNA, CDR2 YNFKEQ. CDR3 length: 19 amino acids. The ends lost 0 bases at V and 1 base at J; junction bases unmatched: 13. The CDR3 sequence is CASSQDLRGWTGWNTEAFF. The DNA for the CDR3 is TGTGCCAGCAGCCAAGATTTGAGAGGCTGGACAGGGTGGAACACTGAAGCTTTCTTT.

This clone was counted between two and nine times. CDR3: CASSLTGSGANVLTF. The CDR3 DNA reads TGTGCCAGCAGCCTGACAGGCTCTGGGGCCAACGTCCTGACTTTC. The V call is TRBV7-3, the J call TRBJ2-6; D perhaps matches TRBD1 (6 bases). The CDR3 consists of 15 residues. The V gene's germline CDR1 is SGHTA and CDR2 FQGTGA. V lost 5 bases to trimming and J lost 0 bases, with 8 bases between them.

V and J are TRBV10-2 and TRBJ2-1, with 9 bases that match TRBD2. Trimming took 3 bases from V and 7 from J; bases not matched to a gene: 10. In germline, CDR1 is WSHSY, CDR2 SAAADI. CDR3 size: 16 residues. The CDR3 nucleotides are TGCGCCAGCAGTGACTTGGTAGCGGGAGTAAGTAATGAGCAGTTCTTC. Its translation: CASSDLVAGVSNEQFF.

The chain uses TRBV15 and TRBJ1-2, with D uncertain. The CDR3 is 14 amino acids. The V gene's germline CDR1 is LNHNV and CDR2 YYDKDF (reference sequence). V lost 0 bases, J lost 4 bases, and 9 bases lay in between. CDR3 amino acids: CATSRDGVSYGYTF. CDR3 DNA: TGTGCCACCAGCAGAGACGGTGTTTCCTATGGCTACACCTTC.

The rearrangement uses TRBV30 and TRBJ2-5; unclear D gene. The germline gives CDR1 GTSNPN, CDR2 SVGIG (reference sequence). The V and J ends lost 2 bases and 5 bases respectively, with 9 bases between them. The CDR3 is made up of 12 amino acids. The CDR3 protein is CAWSLSPETQYF. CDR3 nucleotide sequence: TGTGCCTGGAGTCTAAGTCCCGAGACCCAGTACTTC.

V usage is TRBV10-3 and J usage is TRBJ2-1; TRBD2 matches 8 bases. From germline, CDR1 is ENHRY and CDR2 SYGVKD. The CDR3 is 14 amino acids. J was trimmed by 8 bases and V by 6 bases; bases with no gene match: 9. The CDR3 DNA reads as TGTGCCATCAGGGATAATACTAGCGGCGATGAGCAGTTCTTC. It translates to CAIRDNTSGDEQFF.

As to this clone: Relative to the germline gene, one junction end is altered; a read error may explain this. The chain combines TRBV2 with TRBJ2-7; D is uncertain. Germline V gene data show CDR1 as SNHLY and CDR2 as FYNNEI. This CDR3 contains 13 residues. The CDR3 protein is CVSSPNREYEQYF. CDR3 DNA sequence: TGTGTCAGCAGCCCCAACCGAGAGTACGAGCAGTACTTC.

In DNA form, the CDR3 reads TGCGCCAGCAGCCAAGCTAGCGGGAGTTTTCACGAGCAGTACTTC. Protein product: CASSQASGSFHEQYF. The chain combines TRBV4-1 with TRBJ2-7; 10 bases line up with TRBD2. Germline V lookup: CDR1 MGHRA, CDR2 YSYEKL. The CDR3 covers 15 residues. The ends lost 1 base at V and 5 bases at J; junction bases unmatched: 5.

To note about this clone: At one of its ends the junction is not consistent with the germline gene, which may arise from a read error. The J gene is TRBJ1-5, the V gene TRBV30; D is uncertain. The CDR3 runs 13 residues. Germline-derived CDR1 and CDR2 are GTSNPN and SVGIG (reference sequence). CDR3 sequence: CAWSVGRDQPRHF. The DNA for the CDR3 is TGTGCCTGGAGTGTAGGGAGGGATCAGCCCCGGCATTTT.

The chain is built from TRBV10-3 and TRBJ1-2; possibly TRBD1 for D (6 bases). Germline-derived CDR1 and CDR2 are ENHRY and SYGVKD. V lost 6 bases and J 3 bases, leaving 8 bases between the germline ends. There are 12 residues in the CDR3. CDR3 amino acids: CAISRQDYGYTF. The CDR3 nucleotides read TGTGCCATCAGCCGACAGGACTATGGCTACACCTTC.

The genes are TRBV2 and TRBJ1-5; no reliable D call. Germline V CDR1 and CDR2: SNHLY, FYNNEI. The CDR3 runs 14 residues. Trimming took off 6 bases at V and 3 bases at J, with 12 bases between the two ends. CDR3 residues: CASSQRHDNQPQHF. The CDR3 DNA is TGTGCCAGCAGCCAAAGACATGACAATCAGCCCCAGCATTTT.